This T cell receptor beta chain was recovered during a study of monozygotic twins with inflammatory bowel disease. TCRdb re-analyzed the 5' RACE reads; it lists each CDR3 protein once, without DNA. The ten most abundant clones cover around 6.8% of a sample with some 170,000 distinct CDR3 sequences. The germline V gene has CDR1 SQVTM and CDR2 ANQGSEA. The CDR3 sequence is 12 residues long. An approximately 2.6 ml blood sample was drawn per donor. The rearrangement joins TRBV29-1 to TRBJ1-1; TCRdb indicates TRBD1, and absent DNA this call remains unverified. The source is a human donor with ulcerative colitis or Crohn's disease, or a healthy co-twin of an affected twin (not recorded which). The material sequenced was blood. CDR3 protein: CSVEDLRLEAFF.